This TCR beta chain was sequenced for a study of cytomegalovirus exposure and HLA in healthy donors. Study outcomes and limitations: Specificity for CMV antigens was confirmed in vitro for three of the CMV-associated chains.

Clones were sequenced by immunoSEQ multiplex PCR, and TCRdb holds only the in-frame ones, with some missing. The table lists more than 90,000 clones, around 86% of them singletons. This CDR3 contains 15 residues. J was trimmed by 3 bases and V by 3 bases; bases with no gene match: 2. CDR1 is SGHAT, CDR2 FQDESV, per germline (reference sequence). As for this clone: Its specificity is unknown.

The sample comprised PBMCs. The TCR sequence derives from a man aged 18 to 29 in good health and CMV-seronegative. J is TRBJ2-1 and V is TRBV11-1; TRBD2 aligns across 10 bases. DNA of the CDR3: TGTGCCAGCAGCTTTCTAGCGGGAGTCTACAATGAGCAGTTCTTC. This codes for CASSFLAGVYNEQFF.